This T cell receptor beta chain was recovered during a study of blood T cell repertoires in COVID-19. Overall study context: The samples span acute and convalescent COVID-19 from the United States, Italy and Spain.

Per germline, CDR1 MGHRA and CDR2 YSYEKL. The CDR3 extends over 12 amino acids. Trimming took off 2 bases at V and 7 bases at J, with 6 bases between the two ends. The assay was immunoSEQ multiplex PCR, and TCRdb's table has in-frame clones only and misses some. The sample has approximately 230,000 clones; roughly 85% are singletons. V usage is TRBV4-1 and J usage is TRBJ2-1, with D uncertain. What was sequenced was peripheral blood. The receptor was derived from a young man who had recovered from COVID-19. The chain's CDR3 is CASSQFRNEQFF. CDR3 sequence (DNA): TGCGCCAGCAGCCAATTTCGGAATGAGCAGTTCTTC.